The clone carrying this TCR beta chain was observed a handful of times. V lost 1 base and J 7 bases, leaving 15 bases between the germline ends. Germline CDR1 reads SGHRS; CDR2 reads YFSETQ. This CDR3 region has 15 residues. Then a second PCR, running roughly 7 to 11 cycles, was carried out with a sample-barcoded 5' primer and a J-beta primer mix. Each CDR3 protein is one row after TCRdb ran MiXCR on the 5' RACE reads. The sample has about 1 million distinct CDR3 sequences, 35% to 55% seen once; the top ten hold 15% to 20%. The sample is drawn from a study of blood T cells in healthy people across ages.

Sequences were obtained from blood. This rearrangement joins TRBV5-1 to TRBJ2-1, with unresolved D. The sequence came from a woman aged 55-69 years in good health. The CDR3 sequence is CASSLSAPIPNEQFF. DNA for the CDR3: TGCGCCAGCAGCTTGAGTGCCCCGATCCCAAATGAGCAGTTCTTC.